What follows are 5 T cell receptor beta chains derived from one specimen sequenced in a study of T cells in Graves' hyperthyroidism and ophthalmopathy. Amplified regions were TCR beta CDR3 sequences from RNA transcripts. Researchers ran a first-round RT-PCR on the TCR CDR3 using the HTBI primer set. TCRdb analysed the multiplex PCR reads with MiXCR anew, one entry per CDR3 protein. The table includes approximately 600,000 distinct CDR3 sequences, 14% detected once. The sample taken for sequencing was blood. The receptors originated from a woman in her twenties or thirties with Graves' hyperthyroidism that later progressed to Graves' ophthalmopathy.

This clonotype was recorded at least ten times. V gene TRBV5-5 combines with J gene TRBJ2-3; 10 positions match TRBD1. Trimming removed 1 base from V and 4 bases from J; junction bases left unmatched: 6. The CDR3 length is 16 residues. Germline values: CDR1 SGHKS, CDR2 YYEKEE (reference sequence). CDR3: CASSLRAGTGADTQYF. The CDR3 coding sequence is TGTGCCAGCAGCTTGAGGGCTGGGACAGGGGCAGATACGCAGTATTTT.

This clonotype was detected only once. Possible read error: a much larger clone is one base away. The V gene is TRBV6-5, the J gene TRBJ2-7; either TRBD1 or TRBD2 may fit D (5 bases each). Germline values: CDR1 MNHEY, CDR2 SVGAGI. Trimming took off 7 bases at V and 5 bases at J, with 15 bases between the two ends. This CDR3 is built from 13 residues. CDR3 bases: TGTGCCAGCAATTGGGCAGGGAGCAACGAGCAGTACTTC. This sequence encodes CASNWAGSNEQYF.

The V call is TRBV5-1, the J call TRBJ2-7; D perhaps matches TRBD1 (5 bases). The germline V and J ends were trimmed by 3 bases and 3 bases, with 10 bases remaining between them. The germline V gene has CDR1 SGHRS and CDR2 YFSETQ. The CDR3 is 13 residues long. This chain's CDR3 is CASSYDSFYEQYF. DNA for the CDR3: TGCGCCAGCAGCTATGACAGCTTCTACGAGCAGTACTTC.

This clonotype was observed at least ten times. The chain recombines TRBV19 with TRBJ2-1; D possibly corresponds to TRBD2 (6 bases). The CDR3 is 14 amino acids. Germline V gene sequence: CDR1 LNHDA, CDR2 SQIVND (reference sequence). Trimming removed 3 bases at V and 7 bases at J, with 13 bases between. Here the CDR3 reads CASSIPGGKNEQFF. CDR3 nucleotide sequence: TGTGCCAGTAGTATCCCCGGGGGAAAAAATGAGCAGTTCTTC.

This clonotype showed up many times. The rearrangement links TRBV11-3 to TRBJ1-3; D possibly corresponds to TRBD1 (5 bases). The CDR3 spans 13 residues. Germline CDR1 and CDR2: SGHNT and YENEEA. Between the trimmed V and J ends, which lost 10 bases and 4 bases, there was a span of 14 bases. In DNA, the CDR3 is TGTGCCACGACAGCGAGCGCCGGAAACACCATATATTTT. Translated, it gives CATTASAGNTIYF.